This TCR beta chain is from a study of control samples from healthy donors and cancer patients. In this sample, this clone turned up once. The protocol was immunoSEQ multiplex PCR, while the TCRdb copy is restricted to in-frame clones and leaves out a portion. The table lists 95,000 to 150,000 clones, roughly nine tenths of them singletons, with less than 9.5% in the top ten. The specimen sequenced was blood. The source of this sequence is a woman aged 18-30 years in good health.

The CDR3 DNA reads as TGTGCCACCAGTGATTATCCGACTAGCGGCCAAGAGACCCAGTACTTC. This encodes CATSDYPTSGQETQYF. The chain has TRBV24-1 and TRBJ2-5; 9 bases map to TRBD2. This CDR3 is 16 amino acids long. J was trimmed by 1 base and V by 2 bases; bases with no gene match: 4. Germline loops: CDR1 KGHDR, CDR2 SFDVKD.